Below, one T cell receptor (beta chain) is given with its context. Its antigen is not identified. The sample comes from a study of CD8 T cells in Susac syndrome. Turning to the study itself: Patients with Susac syndrome were therapy-naive, treated with corticosteroids, or treated with intravenous immunoglobulin alone when blood was collected. Study-level points and caveats: Individuals included in the TCR sequencing and HLA analysis were acknowledged by the study to be relatively few in number.

RNA, at about 0.45 to 1 ug, was reverse transcribed with random hexamers. The CDR3 of TCR beta was amplified by immunoSEQ multiplex PCR across 54 Vbeta and 13 Jbeta. TCRdb reprocessed the immunoSEQ multiplex PCR reads via MiXCR and lists one record per CDR3 protein. The sample consists of under 300,000 distinct CDR3 sequences, 90% to 97% of them appearing once. Germline V gene sequence: CDR1 PRHDT, CDR2 FYEKMQ (reference sequence). This CDR3 is 13 amino acids long. The junction had 7 bases not matched to a gene; V was cut back by 8 bases and J by 6 bases. Sequenced input: CD4+ T cells from PBMCs. The receptor comes from a human donor with Susac syndrome. The V and J genes are TRBV13 and TRBJ2-3; 8 bases match TRBD2. CDR3 sequence (DNA): TGTGCCAGCTTAAGCGGGAGTAGGGATACGCAGTATTTT. This codes for CASLSGSRDTQYF. Based on the CDR3 plus reference TRBV13 and TRBJ2-3, the full variable domain is AAGVIQSPRHLIKEKRETATLKCYPIPRHDTVYWYQQGPGQDPQFLISFYEKMQSDKGSIPDRFSAQQFSDYHSELNMSSLELGDSALYFCASLSGSRDTQYFGPGTRLTVL.